Sequencing of this TCR beta chain was carried out in a study of OX40 agonist ivuxolimab in advanced cancers. The CDR3 length is 15 residues. Generated by immunoSEQ multiplex PCR, the TCRdb table keeps only in-frame clones and is missing some. The repertoire holds about 120,000 clones, with over 75% as singletons. Peripheral blood came from all dose cohorts at three timepoints. The chain is built from TRBV21-1 and TRBJ1-5; TRBD1 is the table's D call, not checked against the DNA. TRBV21-1 represents a pseudogene. The material was CD4+ or CD8+ T cells sorted from blood, obtained in a trial of the OX40 agonist ivuxolimab. This TCR was sampled from an adult with an advanced solid tumor such as melanoma, head and neck, liver or kidney cancer. CDR3 loop: CASSRQGAHNQPQHF. The CDR3 region has the DNA TGTGCCAGCAGCCGACAGGGGGCTCACAATCAGCCCCAGCATTTT.